This T cell receptor (beta chain) was profiled in a study of OX40 agonist ivuxolimab in advanced cancers. For the wider study: The costimulatory receptor OX40 (CD134) was targeted by ivuxolimab, a fully human IgG2 agonistic monoclonal antibody. Partial responses occurred in three dose-escalation patients: two with cutaneous melanoma and one with hepatocellular carcinoma. The monotherapy dose-escalation portion (N of about 52 patients) of the phase I ivuxolimab trial is reported in the paper. The point of sequencing TCRbeta in the periphery was to test whether ivuxolimab changed TCR sequence diversity and drove clonal T-cell expansion. A male proportion of under 85% and a mean age of approximately 55 years, ranging from about 23 to 79, were recorded for the dose-escalation cohort. Among the roughly 52 dose-escalation patients, some 20 had hepatocellular carcinoma, roughly 15 melanoma, 9 renal cell carcinoma and 9 head and neck cancer. Intravenous ivuxolimab was administered to patients every 2 weeks at six dose levels: 0.01, 0.1, 0.3, 1.5, 3 and 10 mg/kg. Patients were allowed to have had prior anti-PD-1, anti-PD-L1 or anti-CTLA-4 therapy, and 40% of the dose-escalation patients had been treated with checkpoint inhibitors.

What the work shows at the level of the full study, not this receptor alone: At doses from 0.1 to 3.0 mg/kg, clonal expansion was seen in both CD4+ and CD8+ blood T cells between baseline and week 6. Low levels of normalized T-cell clonal expansion were also seen in some patients who did not respond. Antigen specificity was not determined for the clonally expanded peripheral T cells. In the 0.1-3.0 mg/kg groups, partial responders had among the lowest normalized peripheral clonal expansion, particularly in CD8+ T cells. After ivuxolimab, expanded clones were on average more numerous among CD8+ T cells than among CD4+ T cells.

From the cysteine up to the phenylalanine, the CDR3 has a length of 16 residues. The kept DNA is CDR3 alone, 48 bases in frame from the first base. V gives up 3 bases and J gives up 2 bases, and the segment between their germline ends measures 14 bases. CDR1 is given as KGHSH and CDR2 as LQKENI, both from the germline V gene. The trial excluded patients who had a history of autoimmune disease or who were on systemic immunosuppression. In every dose cohort, peripheral blood was drawn for TCR sequencing at baseline, cycle 4 day 1, and cycle 7 day 1. Samples came from an open-label, multicenter, first-in-human phase I dose-escalation trial of ivuxolimab. The trial enrolled adults with locally advanced or metastatic head and neck squamous cell, hepatocellular, melanoma or renal cell carcinoma. Before TCR sequencing, CD4+ T cells and CD8+ T cells were sorted from peripheral blood as separate populations.

This clone is a singleton in its sample. It lacks a known antigen. One base away there is no much larger clone; base qualities are not given. Genomic DNA was extracted from sorted cells for sequencing of the TCRbeta CDR3 region. The immunoSEQ Assay was used to sequence the TCRbeta CDR3 regions. What TCRdb holds here is the immuneACCESS table cut down to in-frame rearrangements. Part of the clones is not present; checked against another copy, under half of the missing clones reflect an unresolved V gene, and the others are unexplained. Across this sample there are about 71,000 clones, with over 90% seen only once. The ten most abundant clones make up around 16% of the sample.

The chain joins TRBV18 to TRBJ1-5, and perhaps TRBD1 as D gene, on 6 matching bases. The TCR originated in an adult with an advanced solid tumor such as melanoma, head and neck, liver or kidney cancer. This specimen consisted of CD4+ or CD8+ T cells sorted from blood, obtained in a trial of the OX40 agonist ivuxolimab. The DNA is TGTGCCAGCTCACCCCGGGCGTCAGGGGGCAATCAGCCCCAGCATTTT. This gives the protein CASSPRASGGNQPQHF.